A selection of T cell receptor beta chains follows, all from one sample in a study of T cells in localized non-small cell lung cancer. Method: immunoSEQ multiplex PCR; TCRdb's copy keeps in-frame clones and lacks some. The table has about 43,000 clones, roughly 90% seen once. Source: PBMCs, taken before any cancer treatment. These receptors originate from a woman aged 35 to 69 with stage II lung adenocarcinoma. Each CDR3 is given with its conserved first and last residue. Fields, in order: V gene, clone size, D gene, J gene, CDR3 DNA, CDR3 protein. D genes are given only for firm matches. Some rows mark clone size as missing; the rest say once, few, many or name a class of expanded clone.

TRBV4-1	-	-	TRBJ2-1	TGCGCCAGCAGAGGTCAAACGGGATCCCATGAGCAGTTCTTC	CASRGQTGSHEQFF
TRBV4-1	-	-	TRBJ2-6	TGCGCCAGCAGCCAAGTCGGGGACGGAACGTTGGGGGCCAACGTCCTGACTTTC	CASSQVGDGTLGANVLTF
TRBV21-1	-	-	TRBJ2-3	TGTGCCAGCAGCAAACCACCCAGGGGGCGAGGCACAGATACGCAGTATTTT	CASSKPPRGRGTDTQYF
TRBV12-5	-	TRBD2	TRBJ2-1	TGTGCTAGTGGTTTGCTGGGGGAGGGGTACAATGAGCAGTTCTTC	CASGLLGEGYNEQFF
TRBV11-2	-	-	TRBJ1-1	TGTGCCAGCAGCCTCCCACAGGGGAACACTGAAGCTTTCTTT	CASSLPQGNTEAFF
TRBV23-1	-	-	TRBJ1-2	TGCGCCAGCAGAGCGAACAGGGATTGGGAAGGCTACACCTTC	CASRANRDWEGYTF
TRBV5-1	-	-	TRBJ1-4	TGCGCCAGCAGTTCACAGGGAGGGAGTGAAAAACTGTTTTTT	CASSSQGGSEKLFF
TRBV5-6	-	-	TRBJ2-7	TGTGCCAGCAGCTTGTTTAAACAACCCCCCTACGAGCAGTACTTC	CASSLFKQPPYEQYF
TRBV28	-	-	TRBJ2-2	TGTGCCAGCAGTTCCCCCCCCGGGGAGCTGTTTTTT	CASSSPPGELFF
TRBV28	-	-	TRBJ1-2	TGTGCCAGCAGGCCCGGGGGGCGGTATGGCTACACCTTC	CASRPGGRYGYTF
TRBV5-1	-	TRBD1	TRBJ2-3	TGCGCCAGCAGCGGTGATACAGGGGTGGGAGATACGCAGTATTTT	CASSGDTGVGDTQYF
TRBV28	-	-	TRBJ1-3	TGTGCCTGGGCCAGGAGCTCTGGAAACACCATATATTTT	CAWARSSGNTIYF
TRBV19	-	TRBD2	TRBJ2-7	TGTGCCAGTAGTCCTACCCGCACAGCGGGACGCTACGAGCAGTACTTC	CASSPTRTAGRYEQYF
TRBV6-4	-	TRBD1	TRBJ1-1	TGTGCCAGCAGTGTACGTTCGGACAGGGTAGGGGACACTGAAGCTTTCTTT	CASSVRSDRVGDTEAFF
TRBV9	-	TRBD1	TRBJ2-1	TGTGCCAGCAGCGGGGGACAGGGAGCCTACAATGAGCAGTTCTTC	CASSGGQGAYNEQFF
TRBV27	-	-	TRBJ2-3	TGTGCCAGCAGTGCTTACTCGGTGGCCAAGGCGCAGTATTTT	CASSAYSVAKAQYF
TRBV6-1	-	-	TRBJ2-7	TGTGCCAGCAGTGATATTCTCGCCTCCTACGAGCAGTACTTC	CASSDILASYEQYF
TRBV27	-	-	TRBJ2-3	TGTGCCAGCACCAGAGCCCCAGATACGCAGTATTTT	CASTRAPDTQYF
TRBV7-9	-	-	TRBJ1-1	TGTGCCAGCAGCTCCTCGGGGGGGTTAACTGAAGCTTTCTTT	CASSSSGGLTEAFF
TRBV28	-	-	TRBJ1-1	TGTGCCAGCAGCTCATCTTATGAAGCTTTCTTT	CASSSSYEAFF
TRBV6-5	few	TRBD1	TRBJ2-2	TGTGCCAGCAATAACAGGGGAATCTCCGGGGAGCTGTTTTTT	CASNNRGISGELFF
TRBV9	-	TRBD1	TRBJ1-1	TGTGCCAGCAGCGCCGGACAGGGATACACTGAAGCTTTCTTT	CASSAGQGYTEAFF
TRBV28	-	-	TRBJ2-3	TGTGCCAGCAGTAATAAGGGTTGGGGGACAGATACGCAGTATTTT	CASSNKGWGTDTQYF
TRBV4-1	-	TRBD2	TRBJ2-1	TGCGCCAGCAGCCAAGAACTAGCGGGGAGTTCTGGGAAGCAGTTCTTC	CASSQELAGSSGKQFF
TRBV29-1	-	-	TRBJ2-7	TGCAGCGTTGAAGCCCTTCGGCCCGGGACAACAACCTACGAGCAGTACTTC	CSVEALRPGTTTYEQYF
TRBV2	-	-	TRBJ1-5	TGTGCCAGCCGACAGGATAATCAGCCCCAGCATTTT	CASRQDNQPQHF